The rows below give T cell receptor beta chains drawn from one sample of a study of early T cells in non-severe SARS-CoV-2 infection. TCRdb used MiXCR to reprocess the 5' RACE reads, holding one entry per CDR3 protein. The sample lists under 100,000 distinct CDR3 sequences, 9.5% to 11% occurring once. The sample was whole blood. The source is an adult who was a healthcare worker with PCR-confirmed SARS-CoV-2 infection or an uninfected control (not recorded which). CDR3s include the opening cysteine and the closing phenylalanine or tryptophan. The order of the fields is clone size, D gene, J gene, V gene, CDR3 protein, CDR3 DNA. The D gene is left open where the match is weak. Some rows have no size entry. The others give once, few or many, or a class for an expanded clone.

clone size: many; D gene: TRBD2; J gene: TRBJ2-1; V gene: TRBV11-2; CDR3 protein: CASRQGLAGLSSYNEQFF; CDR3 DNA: TGTGCCAGCAGACAAGGACTAGCGGGACTGAGCTCCTACAATGAGCAGTTCTTC
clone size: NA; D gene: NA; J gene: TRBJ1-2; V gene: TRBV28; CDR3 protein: CASSPSQGFNYGYTF; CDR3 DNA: TGTGCCAGCAGTCCCTCGCAGGGGTTTAACTATGGCTACACCTTC
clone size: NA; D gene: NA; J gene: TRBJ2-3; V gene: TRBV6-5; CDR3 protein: CASSYLPTASTDTQYF; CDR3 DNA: TGTGCCAGCAGTTACTTACCTACCGCTAGCACAGATACGCAGTATTTT
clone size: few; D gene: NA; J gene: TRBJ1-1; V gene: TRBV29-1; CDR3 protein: CSVEQIEAFF; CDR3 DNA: TGCAGCGTTGAACAGATTGAAGCTTTCTTT
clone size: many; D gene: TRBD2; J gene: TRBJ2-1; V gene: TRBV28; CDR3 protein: CASSSGTSGSYNEQFF; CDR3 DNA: TGTGCCAGCAGTTCCGGGACTAGCGGATCCTACAATGAGCAGTTCTTC
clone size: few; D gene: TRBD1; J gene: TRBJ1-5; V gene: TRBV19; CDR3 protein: CASSMFSGQDNQPQHF; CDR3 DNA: TGTGCCAGTAGTATGTTTTCGGGACAGGACAATCAGCCCCAGCATTTT
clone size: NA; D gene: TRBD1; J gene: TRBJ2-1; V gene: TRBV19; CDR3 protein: CASSMDRGLGNEQFF; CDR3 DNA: TGTGCCAGTAGTATGGACAGGGGGCTAGGCAATGAGCAGTTCTTC
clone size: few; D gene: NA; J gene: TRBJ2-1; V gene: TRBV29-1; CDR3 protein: CSVSSQYSYNEQFF; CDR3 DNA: TGCAGCGTCAGTTCGCAGTACTCCTACAATGAGCAGTTCTTC
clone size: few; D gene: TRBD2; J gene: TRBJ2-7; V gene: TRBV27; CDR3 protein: CASSRGGLSGSYEQYF; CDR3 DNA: TGTGCCAGCAGTCGCGGGGGTCTATCGGGATCATACGAGCAGTACTTC
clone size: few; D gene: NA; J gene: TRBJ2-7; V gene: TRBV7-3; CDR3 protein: CASSPEGEGEQYF; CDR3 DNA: TGTGCCAGCAGTCCAGAGGGGGAGGGAGAGCAGTACTTC
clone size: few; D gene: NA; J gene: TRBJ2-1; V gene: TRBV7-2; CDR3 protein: CASSSRPWGYGFF; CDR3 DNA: TGTGCCAGCAGCTCAAGGCCGTGGGGGTACGGGTTCTTC
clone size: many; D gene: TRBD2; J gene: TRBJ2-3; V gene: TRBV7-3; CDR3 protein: CASSFSGGAGVTDTQYF; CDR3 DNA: TGTGCCAGCAGCTTTTCAGGCGGAGCGGGGGTCACAGATACGCAGTATTTT
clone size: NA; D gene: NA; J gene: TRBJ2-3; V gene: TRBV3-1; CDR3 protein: CASSQLDPLTDTQYF; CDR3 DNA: TGTGCCAGCAGCCAACTCGACCCCCTCACAGATACGCAGTATTTT
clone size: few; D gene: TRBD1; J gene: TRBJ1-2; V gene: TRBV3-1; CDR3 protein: CASSPISWDRENYGYTF; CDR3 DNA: TGTGCCAGCAGCCCCATATCCTGGGACAGAGAAAACTATGGCTACACCTTC
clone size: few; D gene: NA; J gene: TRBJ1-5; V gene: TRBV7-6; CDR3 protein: CASSESGGLRPQHF; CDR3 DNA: TGTGCCAGCAGCGAGTCCGGGGGCTTGCGGCCCCAGCATTTT
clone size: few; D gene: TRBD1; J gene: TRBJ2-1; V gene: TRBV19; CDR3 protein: CASSRGQGDVQFF; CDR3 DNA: TGTGCCAGTAGTAGAGGACAGGGTGATGTCCAGTTCTTC